The rows below give T cell receptor beta chains drawn from one sample of a study of OX40 agonist ivuxolimab in advanced cancers. The assay was immunoSEQ multiplex PCR, and TCRdb's table has in-frame clones only and misses some. The sample includes about 97,000 clones, roughly nine tenths of them seen just once. The sample in question was CD4+ or CD8+ T cells sorted from blood, obtained in a trial of the OX40 agonist ivuxolimab. Receptor source: an adult with an advanced solid tumor such as melanoma, head and neck, liver or kidney cancer. Both conserved end residues are part of each CDR3. The D gene is left open where the match is weak. Not all rows give a size; the values are once, few, many and, for expanded clones, a class.

J | size | D | V | DNA | CDR3
TRBJ2-7 | few | TRBD1 | TRBV5-1 | TGCGCCAGCAGACAGGGGGAGCCCTACGAGCAGTACTTC | CASRQGEPYEQYF
TRBJ2-3 | . | . | TRBV7-3 | TGTGCCAGCAGCTTATTGCTGGATACGCAGTATTTT | CASSLLLDTQYF
TRBJ1-2 | few | TRBD1 | TRBV7-9 | TGTGCCAGCAGCCGATCCGGGACAGGGGAAGGCTACACCTTC | CASSRSGTGEGYTF
TRBJ2-7 | . | . | TRBV19 | TGTGCCAGTAGCGACAGAAACTACGAGCAGTACTTC | CASSDRNYEQYF
TRBJ2-6 | . | . | TRBV19 | TGTGCCAGTAGTATGGGGAAGGTCCAGGGCTTGTCCGGGGCCAACGTCCTGACTTTC | CASSMGKVQGLSGANVLTF
TRBJ1-3 | . | . | TRBV11-2 | TGTGCCAGCAGCTTAGACCGGGTAACTGGAAACACCATATATTTT | CASSLDRVTGNTIYF
TRBJ2-1 | . | . | TRBV10-3 | TGTGCCATCATGGCGGCGGGAATGCAGTTCTTC | CAIMAAGMQFF
TRBJ1-1 | . | . | TRBV27 | TGTGCCAGCAGAGCTCAATGGGGTGGGAACACTGAAGCTTTCTTT | CASRAQWGGNTEAFF
TRBJ1-2 | . | TRBD1 | TRBV9 | TGTGCCAGCAGCGTAGGGACAGGGCTTAGAGATGGCTACACCTTC | CASSVGTGLRDGYTF
TRBJ1-1 | . | . | TRBV5-3 | TGTGCCAGAAGCTTCCCAACCTTAGTACCGAACACTGAAGCTTTCTTT | CARSFPTLVPNTEAFF
TRBJ2-7 | . | . | TRBV21-1 | TGTGCCAGCCGGAGGGGGCAGGGGGCGCGGACTAGCGGGCCTCCGACGGGCGAGCAGTACTTC | CASRRGQGARTSGPPTGEQYF
TRBJ2-7 | . | . | TRBV30 | TGTGCCTGGAGTCGGGCGGGTTCGAAGTACTTC | CAWSRAGSKYF
TRBJ2-5 | once | TRBD1 | TRBV6-5 | TGTGCCAGCAGGACACATGGACAGGGGCAAGAGACCCAGTACTTC | CASRTHGQGQETQYF
TRBJ1-3 | . | . | TRBV18 | TGTGCCAGCTCTCCCGGTTCGGGCTCTGGAAACACCATATATTTT | CASSPGSGSGNTIYF
TRBJ2-2 | once | TRBD2 | TRBV11-2 | TGTGCCAGCAGCTTAGGCGGACTAGCCGGGGAGCTGTTTTTT | CASSLGGLAGELFF
TRBJ1-5 | few | . | TRBV19 | TGTGCCAGTAGTGGGGGGGGCAGGAATCAGCCCCAGCATTTT | CASSGGGRNQPQHF
TRBJ2-7 | . | . | TRBV2 | TGTGCCAGCAGTGAAATTATCCGAGAGCAGTACTTC | CASSEIIREQYF
TRBJ2-5 | . | . | TRBV29-1 | TGCAGCGTTGAAGGGGGGCAGTCCCAAGGGGAGACCCAGTACTTC | CSVEGGQSQGETQYF
TRBJ1-1 | . | TRBD1 | TRBV6-5 | TGTGCCAGCACCCGACAGGGGGAGCCCACTGAAGCTTTCTTT | CASTRQGEPTEAFF
TRBJ1-4 | . | . | TRBV5-6 | TGTGCCAGCAGCTTGGCCTGGAAAGGTGATGAAAAACTGTTTTTT | CASSLAWKGDEKLFF
TRBJ2-1 | few | TRBD2 | TRBV19 | TGTGCCAGTAGTATGGCGGCTAGCGGGGGAAATGAGCAGTTCTTC | CASSMAASGGNEQFF
TRBJ2-3 | . | TRBD2 | TRBV11-2 | TGTGCCAGCAGCGGACTAGCGGTACCCACAGATACGCAGTATTTT | CASSGLAVPTDTQYF
TRBJ2-5 | . | . | TRBV10-1 | TGCGCCAGCAGTGAGGACCACGGTCAAGAGACCCAGTACTTC | CASSEDHGQETQYF
TRBJ1-2 | . | . | TRBV7-6 | TGTGCCAGCAGCTTAGATCCGGAGGGACAAGAGACCTTC | CASSLDPEGQETF
TRBJ1-5 | . | . | TRBV6-6 | TGTGCCAGCAGCCCATTGGGGCCCCAGCATTTT | CASSPLGPQHF
TRBJ2-7 | . | . | TRBV11-3 | TGTGCCAGCAGCTTAGTCCTCCCCGGGGGTTCGGGCTCCTACGAGCAGTACTTC | CASSLVLPGGSGSYEQYF
TRBJ2-3 | . | . | TRBV6-5 | TGTGCCAGCACCGACGTTACAGATACGCAGTATTTT | CASTDVTDTQYF
TRBJ1-1 | . | . | TRBV6-6 | TGTGCCAGCAGTTACGACAGGGAAGCTTTCTTT | CASSYDREAFF
TRBJ1-5 | few | TRBD1 | TRBV19 | TGTGCCAGTAGACCGGGACAGAGTAGCAATCAGCCCCAGCATTTT | CASRPGQSSNQPQHF
TRBJ1-4 | . | TRBD1 | TRBV2 | TGTGCCAGCAGTGCCAGCCCGGGACAGGGCTTGGCAAAACTGTTTTTT | CASSASPGQGLAKLFF